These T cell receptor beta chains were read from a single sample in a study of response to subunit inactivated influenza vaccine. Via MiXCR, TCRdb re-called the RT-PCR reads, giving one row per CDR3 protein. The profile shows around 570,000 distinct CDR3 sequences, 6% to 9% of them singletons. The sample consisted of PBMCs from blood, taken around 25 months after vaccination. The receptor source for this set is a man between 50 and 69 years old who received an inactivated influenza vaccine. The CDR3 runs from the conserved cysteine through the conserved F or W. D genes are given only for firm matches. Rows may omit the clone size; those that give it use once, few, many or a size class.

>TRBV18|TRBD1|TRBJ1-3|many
TGTGCCAGCTCACCGGGACAGGGCTCTCGGAACACCATATATTTT
CASSPGQGSRNTIYF
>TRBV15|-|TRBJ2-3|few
TGTGCCACCAGCAGAGATAGGCCAGGACGATCTGGAGATACGCAGTATTTT
CATSRDRPGRSGDTQYF
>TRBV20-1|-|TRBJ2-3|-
TGCAGTGCTAGTCGGACGGGAAGCACAGATACGCAGTATTTT
CSASRTGSTDTQYF
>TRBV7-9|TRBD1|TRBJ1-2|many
TGTGCCAGCAGCTGGACAGGGAAAGGCTACACCTTC
CASSWTGKGYTF
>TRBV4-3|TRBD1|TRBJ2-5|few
TGCGCCAGCAGCCGGACCGGGACAGGGGAAGAGACCCAGTACTTC
CASSRTGTGEETQYF
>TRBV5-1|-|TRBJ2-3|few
TGCGCCAGCAGCGAAACGATAGATACGCAGTATTTT
CASSETIDTQYF
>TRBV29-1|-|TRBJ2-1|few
TGCAGCGGTTACAGGGATTACAATGAGCAGTTCTTC
CSGYRDYNEQFF
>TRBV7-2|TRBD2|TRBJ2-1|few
TGTGCCAGCACCGTAGCGGGGATGACCTACAATGAGCAGTTCTTC
CASTVAGMTYNEQFF
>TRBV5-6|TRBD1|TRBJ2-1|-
TGTGCCTGCAGCATCTACAGGGGAACCTACAATGAGCAGTTCTTC
CACSIYRGTYNEQFF
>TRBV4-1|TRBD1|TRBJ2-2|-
TGCGCCAGCAGCCAGCCGGGACAGGGTTACGGGGAGCTGTTTTTT
CASSQPGQGYGELFF
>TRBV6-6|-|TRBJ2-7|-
TGTGCCAGCAGTAATACAGGGCACGACGAGCAGTACTTC
CASSNTGHDEQYF
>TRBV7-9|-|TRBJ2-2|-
TGTGCCAGCAGCTTATTCTACACCGGGGAGCTGTTTTTT
CASSLFYTGELFF
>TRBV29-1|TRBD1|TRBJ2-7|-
TGCAGCGTAGTCCGGGACAGGGGGCGCGAGCAGTACTTC
CSVVRDRGREQYF
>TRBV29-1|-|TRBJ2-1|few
TGCAGCGTTGAAAACGGGGCTAGCTCCTACAATGAGCAGTTCTTC
CSVENGASSYNEQFF
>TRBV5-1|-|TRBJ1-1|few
TGCGCCAGCAGCCACTATTCGGGAGGGCTGGTGAACACTGAAGCTTTCTTT
CASSHYSGGLVNTEAFF
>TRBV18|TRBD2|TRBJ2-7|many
TGTGCCAGCTCGGGAGGGGAGTTGAGCTCCTACGAGCAGTACTTC
CASSGGELSSYEQYF
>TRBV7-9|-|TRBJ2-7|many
TGTGCCAGCAGCGGAGCCGGCGAGCAGTACTTC
CASSGAGEQYF
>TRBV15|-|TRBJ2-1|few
TGTGCCACCAGCAGTCATTACAATGAGCAGTTCTTC
CATSSHYNEQFF
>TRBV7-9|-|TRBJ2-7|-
TGTGCCAGCAGCTCCCGGTGGGGGTTAAACGAGCAGTACTTC
CASSSRWGLNEQYF
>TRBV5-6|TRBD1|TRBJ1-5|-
TGTGCCAGCAGCTTGGGGCAGGGGGCGAGTCAGCCCCAGCATTTT
CASSLGQGASQPQHF
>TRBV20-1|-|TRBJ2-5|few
TGCAGTGCTAGGGGCGACGGGGGTTACCAAGAGACCCAGTACTTC
CSARGDGGYQETQYF
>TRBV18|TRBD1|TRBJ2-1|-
TGTGCCAGCTCACCTTGGACAGGGGAGGTTGAGCAGTTCTTC
CASSPWTGEVEQFF
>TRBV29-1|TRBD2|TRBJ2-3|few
TGCAGCGTTGACGGGGGACTAGCGGGACCTTTCACAGATACGCAGTATTTT
CSVDGGLAGPFTDTQYF
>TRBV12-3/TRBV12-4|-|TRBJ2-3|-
TGTGCCAGCAGCGGGGGTAATGACTCGCCCACAGATACGCAGTATTTT
CASSGGNDSPTDTQYF